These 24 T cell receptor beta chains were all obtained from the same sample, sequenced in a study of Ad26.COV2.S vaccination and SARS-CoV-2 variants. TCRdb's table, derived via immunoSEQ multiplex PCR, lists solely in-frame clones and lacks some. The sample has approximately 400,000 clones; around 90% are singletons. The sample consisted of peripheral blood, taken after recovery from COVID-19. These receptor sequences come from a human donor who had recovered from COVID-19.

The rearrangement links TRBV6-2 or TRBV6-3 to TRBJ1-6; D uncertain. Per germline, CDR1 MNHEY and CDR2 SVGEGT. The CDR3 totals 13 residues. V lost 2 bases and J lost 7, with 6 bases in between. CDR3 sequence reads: CASSYEENSPLHF. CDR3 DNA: TGTGCCAGCAGTTACGAGGAGAATTCACCCCTCCACTTT.

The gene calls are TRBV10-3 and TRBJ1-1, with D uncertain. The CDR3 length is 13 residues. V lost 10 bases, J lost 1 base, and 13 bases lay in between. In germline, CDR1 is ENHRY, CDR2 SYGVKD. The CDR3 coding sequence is TGTGCCACCGACGAGGAGGGGAACACTGAAGCTTTCTTT. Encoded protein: CATDEEGNTEAFF.

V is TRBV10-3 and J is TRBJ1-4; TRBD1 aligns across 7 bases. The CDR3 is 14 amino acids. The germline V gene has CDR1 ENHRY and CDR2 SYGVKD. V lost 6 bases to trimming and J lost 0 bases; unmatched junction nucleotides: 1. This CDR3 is CAIRDRATNEKLFF. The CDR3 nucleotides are TGTGCCATCAGAGACAGGGCAACTAATGAAAAACTGTTTTTT.

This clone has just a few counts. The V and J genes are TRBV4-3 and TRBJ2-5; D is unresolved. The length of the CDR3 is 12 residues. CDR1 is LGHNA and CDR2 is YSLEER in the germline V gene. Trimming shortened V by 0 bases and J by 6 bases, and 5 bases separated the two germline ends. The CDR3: CASSQDRQTQYF. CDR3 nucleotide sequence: TGCGCCAGCAGCCAAGATCGGCAGACCCAGTACTTC.

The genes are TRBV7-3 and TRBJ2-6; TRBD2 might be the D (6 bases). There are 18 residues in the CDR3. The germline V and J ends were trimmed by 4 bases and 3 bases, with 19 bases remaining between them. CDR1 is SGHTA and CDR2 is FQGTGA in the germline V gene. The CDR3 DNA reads TGTGCCAGCAGCTCGGGACTCGGGTTGGCGGGTGGGGCCAACGTCCTGACTTTC. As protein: CASSSGLGLAGGANVLTF.

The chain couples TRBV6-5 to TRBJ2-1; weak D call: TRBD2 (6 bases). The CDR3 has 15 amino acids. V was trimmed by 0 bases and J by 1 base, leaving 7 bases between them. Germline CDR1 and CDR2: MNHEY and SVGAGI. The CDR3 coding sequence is TGTGCCAGCAGTTACTCCGCGGGGTCCTACAATGAGCAGTTCTTC. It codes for CASSYSAGSYNEQFF.

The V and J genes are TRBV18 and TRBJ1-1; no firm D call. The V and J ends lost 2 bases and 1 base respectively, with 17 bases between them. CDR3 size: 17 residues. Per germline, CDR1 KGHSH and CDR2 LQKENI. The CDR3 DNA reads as TGTGCCAGCTCACCAGAGCCTCGGCGGGTCACGAACACTGAAGCTTTCTTT. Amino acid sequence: CASSPEPRRVTNTEAFF.

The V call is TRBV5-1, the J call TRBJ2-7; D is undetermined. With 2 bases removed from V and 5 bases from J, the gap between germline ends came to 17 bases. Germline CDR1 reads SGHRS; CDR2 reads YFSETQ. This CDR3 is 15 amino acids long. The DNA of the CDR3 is TGCGCCAGCAGCTTCCGGGCCCTGGGCGAACACGAGCAGTACTTC. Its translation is CASSFRALGEHEQYF.

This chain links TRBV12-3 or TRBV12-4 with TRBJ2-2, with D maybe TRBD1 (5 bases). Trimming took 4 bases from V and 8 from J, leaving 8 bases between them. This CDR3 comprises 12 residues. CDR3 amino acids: CASSSKGGELFF. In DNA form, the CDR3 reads TGTGCCAGCAGTTCAAAGGGGGGGGAGCTGTTTTTT.

The CDR3 nucleotides are TGTGCCAGCAGTTATGGTCAGGGGTACTATGGCTACACCTTC. It codes for CASSYGQGYYGYTF. V is TRBV6-5 and J is TRBJ1-2; possible D gene TRBD1, 6 bases. Germline lookup yields CDR1 MNHEY and CDR2 SVGAGI. CDR3 length: 14 amino acids. Between the trimmed V and J ends, which lost 3 bases and 3 bases, there was a span of 11 bases.

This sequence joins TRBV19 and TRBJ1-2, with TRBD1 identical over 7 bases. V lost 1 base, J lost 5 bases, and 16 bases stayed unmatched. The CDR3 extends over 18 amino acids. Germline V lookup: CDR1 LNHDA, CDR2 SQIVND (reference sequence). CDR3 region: CASSIGQWIRLTGYGYTF. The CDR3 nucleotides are TGTGCCAGTAGTATAGGACAATGGATTCGGTTGACAGGGTATGGCTACACCTTC. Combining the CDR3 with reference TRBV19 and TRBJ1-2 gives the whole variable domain DGGITQSPKYLFRKEGQNVTLSCEQNLNHDAMYWYRQDPGQGLRLIYYSQIVNDFQKGDIAEGYSVSREKKESFPLTVTSAQKNPTAFYLCASSIGQWIRLTGYGYTFGSGTRLTVV.

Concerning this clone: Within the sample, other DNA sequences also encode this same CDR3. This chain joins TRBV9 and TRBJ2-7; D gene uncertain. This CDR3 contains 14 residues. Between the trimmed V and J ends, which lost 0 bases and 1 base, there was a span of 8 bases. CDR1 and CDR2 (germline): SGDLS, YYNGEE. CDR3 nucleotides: TGTGCCAGCAGCGTAGGGGCCGTATCCTACGAGCAGTACTTC. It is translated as CASSVGAVSYEQYF.

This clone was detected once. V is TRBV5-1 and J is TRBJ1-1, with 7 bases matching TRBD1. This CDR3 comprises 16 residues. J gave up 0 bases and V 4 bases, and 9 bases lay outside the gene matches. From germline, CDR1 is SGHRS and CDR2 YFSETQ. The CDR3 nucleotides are TGCGCCAGCAGCCCAAGACAGGGAGGGGTGAACACTGAAGCTTTCTTT. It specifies CASSPRQGGVNTEAFF. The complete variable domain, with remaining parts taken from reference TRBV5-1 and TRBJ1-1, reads KAGVTQTPRYLIKTRGQQVTLSCSPISGHRSVSWYQQTPGQGLQFLFEYFSETQRNKGNFPGRFSGRQFSNSRSEMNVSTLELGDSALYLCASSPRQGGVNTEAFFGQGTRLTVV.

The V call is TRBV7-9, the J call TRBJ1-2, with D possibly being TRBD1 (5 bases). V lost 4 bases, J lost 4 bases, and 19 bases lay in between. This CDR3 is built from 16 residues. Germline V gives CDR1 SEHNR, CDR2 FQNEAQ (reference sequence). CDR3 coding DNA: TGTGCCAGCAGCTCAAATACTATGGGGCGCACCTATGGCTACACCTTC. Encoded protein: CASSSNTMGRTYGYTF.

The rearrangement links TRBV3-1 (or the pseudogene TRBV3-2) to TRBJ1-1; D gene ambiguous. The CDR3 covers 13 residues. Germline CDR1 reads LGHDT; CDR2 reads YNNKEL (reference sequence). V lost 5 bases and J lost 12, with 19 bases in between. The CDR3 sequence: CASSVSGMRRTFF. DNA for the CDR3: TGTGCCAGCAGCGTTTCCGGGATGAGAAGAACTTTCTTT.

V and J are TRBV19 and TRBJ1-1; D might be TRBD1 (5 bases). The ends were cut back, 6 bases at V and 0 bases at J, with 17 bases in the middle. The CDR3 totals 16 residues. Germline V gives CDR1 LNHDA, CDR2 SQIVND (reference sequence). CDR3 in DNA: TGTGCCAGTAGCTTCAGCAGGGCCCCAATGAACACTGAAGCTTTCTTT. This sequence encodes CASSFSRAPMNTEAFF.

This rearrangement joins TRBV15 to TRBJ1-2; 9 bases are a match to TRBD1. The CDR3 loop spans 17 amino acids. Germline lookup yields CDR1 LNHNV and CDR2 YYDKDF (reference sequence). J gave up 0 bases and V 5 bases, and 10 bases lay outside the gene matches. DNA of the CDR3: TGTGCCACCAGCCTGACGACAGGGGGATTAGCTAACTATGGCTACACCTTC. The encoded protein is CATSLTTGGLANYGYTF.

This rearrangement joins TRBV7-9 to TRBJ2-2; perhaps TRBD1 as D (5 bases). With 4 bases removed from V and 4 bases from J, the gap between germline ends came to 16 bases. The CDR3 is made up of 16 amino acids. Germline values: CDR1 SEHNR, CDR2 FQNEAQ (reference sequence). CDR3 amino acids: CASSSRTHSGTGELFF. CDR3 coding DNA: TGTGCCAGCAGCTCCAGGACACACTCGGGCACCGGGGAGCTGTTTTTT.

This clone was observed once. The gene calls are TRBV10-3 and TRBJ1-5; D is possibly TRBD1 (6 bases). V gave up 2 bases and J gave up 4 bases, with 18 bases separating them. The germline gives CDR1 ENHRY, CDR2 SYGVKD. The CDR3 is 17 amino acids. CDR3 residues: CAISEQARTVGNQPQHF. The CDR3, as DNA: TGTGCCATCAGTGAGCAAGCACGGACAGTGGGGAATCAGCCCCAGCATTTT.

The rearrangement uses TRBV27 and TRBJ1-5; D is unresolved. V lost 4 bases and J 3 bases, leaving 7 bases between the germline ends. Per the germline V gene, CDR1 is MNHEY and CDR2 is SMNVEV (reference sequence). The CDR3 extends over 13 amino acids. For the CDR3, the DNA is TGTGCCAGCAGTTACGGCGACAATCAGCCCCAGCATTTT. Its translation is CASSYGDNQPQHF.

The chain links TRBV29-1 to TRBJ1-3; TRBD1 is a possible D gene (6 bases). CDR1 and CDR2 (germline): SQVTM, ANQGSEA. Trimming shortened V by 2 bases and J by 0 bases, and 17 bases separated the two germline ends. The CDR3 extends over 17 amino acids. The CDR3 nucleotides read TGCAGCGTTGAATCGGGGGGCTCGGTCCACTCTGGAAACACCATATATTTT. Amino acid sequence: CSVESGGSVHSGNTIYF.

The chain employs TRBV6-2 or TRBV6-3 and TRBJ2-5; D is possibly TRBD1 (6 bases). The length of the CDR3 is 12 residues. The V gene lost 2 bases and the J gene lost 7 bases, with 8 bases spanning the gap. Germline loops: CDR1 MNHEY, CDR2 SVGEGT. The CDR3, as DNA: TGTGCCAGCAGTTACGGACAGAGGACCCAGTACTTC. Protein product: CASSYGQRTQYF.

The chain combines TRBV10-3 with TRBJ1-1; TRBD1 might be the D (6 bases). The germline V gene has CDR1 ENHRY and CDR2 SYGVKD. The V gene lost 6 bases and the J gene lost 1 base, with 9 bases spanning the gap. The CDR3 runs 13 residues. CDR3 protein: CAISRTENTEAFF. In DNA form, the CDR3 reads TGTGCCATCAGCAGGACAGAGAACACTGAAGCTTTCTTT.

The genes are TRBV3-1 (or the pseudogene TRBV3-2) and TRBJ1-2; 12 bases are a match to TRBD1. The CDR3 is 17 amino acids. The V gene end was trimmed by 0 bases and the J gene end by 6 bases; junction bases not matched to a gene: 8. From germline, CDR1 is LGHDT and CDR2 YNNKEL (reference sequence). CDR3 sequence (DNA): TGTGCCAGCAGCCAAGATGGGGACAGGGGGCTTAGAGATGGCTACACCTTC. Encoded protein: CASSQDGDRGLRDGYTF.